Sequencing of this T cell receptor (beta chain) was carried out in a study of CD8+CD57+ T cells in acquired aplastic anemia. Overall study results and limits: The study identified roughly 29 CD8+ CDR3 sequences shared by patients and controls.

In the case of this clonotype: What it binds is not known.

Genomic DNA, serving as template, underwent TCR beta VDJ and CDR3 profiling. TCRdb reanalysed the reads using MiXCR and keeps one entry per CDR3 protein. The profile covers about 180,000 distinct CDR3 sequences, with over 40% appearing a single time and about 1.7% taken by the ten largest. The CDR3 length is 16 residues. Germline assignment: CDR1 SGHRS and CDR2 YFSETQ. Trimming at V came to 3 bases and at J to 1 base, leaving 7 bases not matched to a gene. Selection for sequencing was limited to patients who had shown CD8+CD57+ cell expansion by flow cytometry. The V and J genes are TRBV5-1 and TRBJ2-5; 9 bases agree with TRBD2. Sequencing was done on a sample of sorted CD4+, CD8+, or CD8+CD57+ T cells (not recorded which) from PBMCs. The TCR was taken from a human donor with aplastic anemia. DNA for the CDR3: TGCGCCAGCAGCTCGGTGATTAGCGGGGGCCAAGAGACCCAGTACTTC. It is translated as CASSSVISGGQETQYF.